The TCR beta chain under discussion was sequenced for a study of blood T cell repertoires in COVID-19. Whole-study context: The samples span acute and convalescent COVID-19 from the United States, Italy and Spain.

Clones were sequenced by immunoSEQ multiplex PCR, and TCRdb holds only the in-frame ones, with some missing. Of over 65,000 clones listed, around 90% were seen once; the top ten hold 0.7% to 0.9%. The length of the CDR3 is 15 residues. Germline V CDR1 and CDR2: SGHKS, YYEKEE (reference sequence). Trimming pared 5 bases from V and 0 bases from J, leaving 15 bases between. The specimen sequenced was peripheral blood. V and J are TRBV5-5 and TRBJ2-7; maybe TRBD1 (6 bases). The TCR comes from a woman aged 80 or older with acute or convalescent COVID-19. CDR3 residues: CASSLTGLSSYEQYF. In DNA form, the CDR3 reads TGTGCCAGCAGTCTTACAGGGCTTAGCTCCTACGAGCAGTACTTC.